This T cell receptor (beta chain) was identified during a study of blood T cell repertoires in COVID-19. Study as a whole: Samples taken during acute and convalescent COVID-19 were collected in the United States, Italy and Spain.

Germline CDR1 LGHDT, CDR2 YNNKEL (reference sequence). CDR3 length: 16 residues. The ends lost 4 bases at V and 1 base at J; junction bases unmatched: 5. Authors' processing steps: How many nucleated cells were present was estimated from reference gene primer amplification. The method was immunoSEQ multiplex PCR; TCRdb's version includes in-frame clones alone and lacks a portion of them. V, J and clone size are those of that table, while D and trimming were read from the DNA. This sample has 150,000 to 200,000 clones, with 75% to 85% found just once. Those who participated ranged in age from roughly 18 to 89 years and resided in about two dozen US areas. Recovered participants had two consecutive negative NP/OP PCR tests, healthcare professional clearance, or symptom resolution.

The J gene is TRBJ1-1, the V gene TRBV3-1 (or the pseudogene TRBV3-2); 11 bases fit TRBD1. This clonotype was sampled from a man in his fifties who had recovered from COVID-19. Source material: PBMCs or T cells enriched from blood (not recorded which). Here the CDR3 DNA reads TGTGCCAGCAGCCCCGGGACAGGGGGAGGGAACACTGAAGCTTTCTTT. As protein: CASSPGTGGGNTEAFF.